The sequence of this T cell receptor beta chain was determined in a study of cytotoxic CD8 clonotypes in ibrutinib-treated CLL. Per germline, CDR1 SNHLY and CDR2 FYNNEI. Trimming left V 4 bases short and J 0 bases short, with 6 bases between. The CDR3 sequence is 14 residues long. In its sample, this clone was seen a few times. Using immunoSEQ multiplex PCR, the repertoire was profiled, and TCRdb retains in-frame clones only, with some absent. This repertoire shows approximately 150,000 clones, around nine tenths found once; its top ten account for approximately 2.9%. Sample: PBMCs, taken at disease progression, from a patient treated with ibrutinib. The chain recombines TRBV2 with TRBJ1-4; the D gene is possibly TRBD1 (5 bases). The source of this sequence is a human donor with chronic lymphocytic leukemia. CDR3 sequence reads: CASSAGPTNEKLFF. DNA of the CDR3: TGTGCCAGCAGTGCGGGACCAACTAATGAAAAACTGTTTTTT.